This T cell receptor beta chain derives from a study of blood T cells in healthy people across ages. A second 7 to 11 cycle PCR used barcoded and J-beta primers. Each CDR3 protein is one row after TCRdb ran MiXCR on the 5' RACE reads. The sample has hundreds of thousands of distinct CDR3 sequences, around a quarter seen once. The V end was cut by 1 base, the J end by 1 base, with 13 bases between. Germline loops: CDR1 SQVTM, CDR2 ANQGSEA. The CDR3 runs 15 residues. This sample was also put to use in a study of T cells of mothers and their children.

The gene calls are TRBV29-1 and TRBJ1-2, with D hard to call. The specimen sequenced was blood. The sequence was collected from a boy aged 10-17 years in good health. This CDR3 is CSVEGWGKNNYGYTF. CDR3 nucleotide sequence: TGCAGCGTTGAAGGCTGGGGAAAAAATAACTATGGCTACACCTTC.